A single sample gave rise to the 7 T cell receptor beta chains below, sequenced in a study of cytomegalovirus exposure and HLA in healthy donors. The PCR had 60 Vbeta and 13 Jbeta primers. The table came from immunoSEQ multiplex PCR; TCRdb's copy has only in-frame clones and leaves some out. The data hold some 140,000 clones, with about 76% observed a single time. The sequencing sample was made of PBMCs. These receptors all stem from a female donor in good health and CMV-seronegative.

V gene TRBV6-6 combines with J gene TRBJ1-4; a weak D match, TRBD1 (5 bases). This CDR3 comprises 14 residues. The V end lost 3 bases, the J end lost 4 bases, and 9 bases lay between the germline ends. Germline V lookup: CDR1 MNHNY, CDR2 SVGAGI (reference sequence). This CDR3 reads CASSYRGGNEKLFF. The DNA for the CDR3 is TGTGCCAGCAGTTATCGGGGGGGTAATGAAAAACTGTTTTTT.

The V call is TRBV5-4, the J call TRBJ2-3, with D uncertain. Germline V gives CDR1 SGHNT, CDR2 YYREEE (reference sequence). Deletions cut 0 bases from V and 6 bases from J, with 5 bases between. The CDR3 length is 12 residues. CDR3 bases: TGTGCCAGCAGCTTGGCCGGGGATACGCAGTATTTT. Translating gives CASSLAGDTQYF.

This chain links TRBV19 with TRBJ2-7; D is uncertain. Germline V gene lookup returns CDR1 LNHDA and CDR2 SQIVND (reference sequence). This CDR3 region has 13 residues. V was trimmed by 1 base and J by 2 bases, leaving 6 bases between them. CDR3 loop: CASSIGPTYEQYF. CDR3 nucleotide sequence: TGTGCCAGTAGTATAGGGCCCACCTACGAGCAGTACTTC.

This chain links TRBV19 with TRBJ1-2; no reliable D call. The germline gives CDR1 LNHDA, CDR2 SQIVND (reference sequence). CDR3 length: 15 amino acids. Trimming cost V 9 bases and J 3 bases, with 20 bases left between them. The DNA for the CDR3 is TGTGCCAGCACTTCCCAGGACGGGGTGGACTATGGCTACACCTTC. Translation gives CASTSQDGVDYGYTF. The entire variable domain, with the rest obtained from reference TRBV19 and TRBJ1-2, is as follows: DGGITQSPKYLFRKEGQNVTLSCEQNLNHDAMYWYRQDPGQGLRLIYYSQIVNDFQKGDIAEGYSVSREKKESFPLTVTSAQKNPTAFYLCASTSQDGVDYGYTFGSGTRLTVV.

The chain links TRBV7-2 to TRBJ2-1; 12 nucleotides line up with TRBD2. Germline-derived CDR1 and CDR2 are SGHTA and FQGNSA. V lost 5 bases to trimming and J lost 7 bases; unmatched junction nucleotides: 9. The CDR3 runs 16 residues. The CDR3: CASSPGLAGGRNEQFF. The CDR3 DNA reads TGTGCCAGCAGCCCCGGGCTAGCGGGAGGGCGAAATGAGCAGTTCTTC.

The genes are TRBV2 and TRBJ1-4; no definite D call. V gave up 3 bases and J gave up 4 bases, with 18 bases separating them. CDR1 SNHLY and CDR2 FYNNEI come from the germline V gene. The CDR3 contains 17 residues. The CDR3 spells CASSDSSLRGFNEKLFF. The CDR3 DNA reads TGTGCCAGCAGTGATTCTTCTTTACGAGGGTTTAATGAAAAACTGTTTTTT.

CDR3 bases: TGTGCCAGCAGCACCCCGCCTCTAGCGGGAATGGAGACCCAGTACTTC. Protein product: CASSTPPLAGMETQYF. The chain uses TRBV7-8 and TRBJ2-5; 9 positions match TRBD2. CDR3 length: 16 residues. Germline V gene lookup returns CDR1 SGHVS and CDR2 FQNEAQ. V trimming: 5 bases; J trimming: 5 bases; junction bases outside the gene matches: 12.